These 16 T cell receptor beta chains were sequenced from one sample in a study of blood T cell repertoires in COVID-19. Measured with immunoSEQ multiplex PCR; TCRdb has only the in-frame clones, and not every one. The sample comprises 150,000 or so clones, around four fifths of which are singletons, and around 4.3% rests with the top ten. The sequenced sample was PBMCs or T cells enriched from blood (not recorded which). All receptors come from a woman aged 45 to 65 who had recovered from COVID-19.

The genes are TRBV12-3 or TRBV12-4 and TRBJ2-7, with 7 nucleotides matching TRBD2. The CDR3 is 13 amino acids. V was clipped by 6 bases and J by 6 bases; unmatched bases: 8. CDR3 protein: CASRGGGEFEQYV. The CDR3 DNA reads TGTGCCAGCAGGGGGGGAGGGGAGTTCGAGCAGTACGTC.

The chain links TRBV14 to TRBJ1-1, with TRBD1 matching 8 bases. CDR3 length equals 14 residues. V lost 5 bases, J lost 10 bases, and 12 bases stayed unmatched. CDR1 is SGHDN and CDR2 is FVKESK in the germline V gene. This CDR3 reads CASSNRGTLWGAFF. In DNA, the CDR3 is TGTGCCAGCAGCAACAGGGGGACTCTCTGGGGAGCTTTCTTT.

Worth noting for this clone: The same CDR3 also results from other DNA sequences found in this sample. The rearrangement links TRBV10-1 to TRBJ1-2; D is ambiguous. The germline gives CDR1 WNHNN, CDR2 SYGVQD (reference sequence). This CDR3 spans 13 amino acids. V was trimmed by 0 bases and J by 7 bases, leaving 9 bases between them. CDR3 nucleotide sequence: TGCGCCAGCAGTGAGTCAAGTTGGAGTGGCTACACCTTC. It specifies CASSESSWSGYTF.

The J gene is TRBJ2-1, the V gene TRBV9; 10 bases align to TRBD2. Trimming at V came to 2 bases and at J to 8 bases, leaving 7 bases not matched to a gene. The CDR3 is 15 residues long. From germline, CDR1 is SGDLS and CDR2 YYNGEE. CDR3 loop: CASSVTSGHSYEQFF. The CDR3 nucleotides read TGTGCCAGCAGCGTGACTAGCGGGCATTCCTATGAGCAGTTCTTC.

V and J are TRBV30 and TRBJ1-3; D gene uncertain. The CDR3 totals 12 residues. Germline V gives CDR1 GTSNPN, CDR2 SVGIG (reference sequence). Between the trimmed V and J ends, which lost 4 bases and 1 base, there was a span of 5 bases. CDR3 loop: CAWMSSGNTIYF. The CDR3 DNA is TGTGCCTGGATGTCTTCTGGAAACACCATATATTTT.

A remark on this clone: This specimen includes other DNA sequences encoding the same CDR3. The chain employs TRBV11-2 and TRBJ1-5; weak D call: TRBD1 (5 bases). Trimming removed 5 bases at V and 4 bases at J, with 12 bases between. The CDR3 consists of 14 residues. From germline, CDR1 is SGHAT and CDR2 FQNNGV. CDR3 nucleotide sequence: TGTGCCAGCAGCCCCCAGGGTCGGAATCAGCCCCAGCATTTT. This sequence encodes CASSPQGRNQPQHF.

The rearrangement links TRBV9 to TRBJ2-1, with TRBD2 matching 13 bases. V dropped 2 bases and J dropped 1; count of bases not matched to a gene: 6. Germline V CDR1 and CDR2: SGDLS, YYNGEE. The CDR3 runs 18 residues. DNA of the CDR3: TGTGCCAGCAGCGTGGAGGGACTAGCGGGGAATTCCTACAATGAGCAGTTCTTC. This translates into CASSVEGLAGNSYNEQFF.

This clone came up a few times. This rearrangement joins TRBV30 to TRBJ2-3, with a possible D match to TRBD2 (6 bases). CDR3 size: 13 residues. Looked up from germline, CDR1 is GTSNPN and CDR2 is SVGIG (reference sequence). V was pared by 7 bases and J by 0 bases, with 11 bases between. The CDR3 region is CAFREPSTDTQYF. The CDR3 coding sequence is TGTGCCTTTCGGGAGCCTAGCACAGATACGCAGTATTTT.

The chain joins TRBV7-3 to TRBJ1-2, with D perhaps matching TRBD1 (5 bases). Trimming left V 3 bases short and J 2 bases short, with 7 bases between. Germline lookup yields CDR1 SGHTA and CDR2 FQGTGA. The CDR3 contains 13 residues. CDR3 region: CASSFGGNYGYTF. Here the CDR3 DNA reads TGTGCCAGCAGCTTCGGGGGGAACTATGGCTACACCTTC.

This chain joins TRBV5-1 and TRBJ1-4; a possible D gene is TRBD1 (6 bases). The CDR3 runs 19 residues. Germline loops: CDR1 SGHRS, CDR2 YFSETQ. The V gene lost 0 bases and the J gene lost 0 bases, with 18 bases spanning the gap. CDR3 sequence reads: CASSLGFGWTATTNEKLFF. CDR3 coding DNA: TGCGCCAGCAGCTTGGGATTCGGTTGGACAGCCACAACTAATGAAAAACTGTTTTTT.

The genes are TRBV19 and TRBJ1-5, with D perhaps TRBD1 (6 bases). The V and J ends lost 5 bases and 5 bases respectively, with 16 bases between them. This CDR3 comprises 15 residues. CDR1 and CDR2 from the germline V gene are LNHDA and SQIVND (reference sequence). CDR3 in DNA: TGTGCCAGTAGTCCCCCCGGCAGGGGCGATCAGCCCCAGCATTTT. Protein: CASSPPGRGDQPQHF.

This clone occurred once. This chain links TRBV7-9 with TRBJ1-1; D remains unclear. V was trimmed by 1 base and J by 5 bases, leaving 11 bases between them. Germline V lookup: CDR1 SEHNR, CDR2 FQNEAQ (reference sequence). CDR3 length: 14 residues. In DNA form, the CDR3 reads TGTGCCAGCAGCTTAGAAGCGGGCAGGACTGAAGCTTTCTTT. Its translation: CASSLEAGRTEAFF. The variable domain in full, completed from reference TRBV7-9 and TRBJ1-1, reads DTGVSQNPRHKITKRGQNVTFRCDPISEHNRLYWYRQTLGQGPEFLTYFQNEAQLEKSRLLSDRFSAERPKGSFSTLEIQRTEQGDSAMYLCASSLEAGRTEAFFGQGTRLTVV.

V is TRBV21-1 and J is TRBJ1-1; the D call of TRBD1 is as the table states it, not checked on the DNA. TRBV21-1 is termed a pseudogene. There are 13 residues in the CDR3. The CDR3 sequence: CAGDNRGDTEAFF. The CDR3 DNA sequence: TGTGCCGGGGACAATCGTGGGGACACTGAAGCTTTCTTT.

This clone was counted a few times. This chain connects TRBV19 to TRBJ1-3; D not certain. Germline values: CDR1 LNHDA, CDR2 SQIVND (reference sequence). This CDR3 spans 15 amino acids. Trimming pared 3 bases from V and 0 bases from J, leaving 9 bases between. As DNA, the CDR3 is TGTGCCAGTAGTATCATCGAGGGCTCTGGAAACACCATATATTTT. Translated, it gives CASSIIEGSGNTIYF.

The rearrangement joins TRBV7-2 to TRBJ2-1, with TRBD1 as a possible D gene (6 bases). The germline CDR1 and CDR2 sequences are SGHTA and FQGNSA. V was cut by 3 bases and J by 13 bases, with 19 bases left in between. This CDR3 is built from 14 residues. Here the CDR3 DNA reads TGTGCCAGCAGCTTTTCCGCAGGGGCGCCTGAACAGTTCTTC. Translating gives CASSFSAGAPEQFF.

The rearrangement links TRBV6-5 to TRBJ2-7, with TRBD1 matching over 8 bases. Germline CDR1 is MNHEY and CDR2 is SVGAGI. The J segment lost 0 bases and the V segment lost 10 bases, leaving 8 bases of the junction unmatched. CDR3 length: 14 residues. The CDR3 DNA reads as TGTGCCACACAACGGGACAGGACCTCCTACGAGCAGTACGTC. This sequence encodes CATQRDRTSYEQYV.